This T cell receptor (beta chain) was captured in a study of T cell responses to AZD1222 COVID-19 vaccine. The CDR3 loop spans 12 amino acids. Germline values: CDR1 MDHEN, CDR2 SYDVKM. V was clipped by 7 bases and J by 5 bases, with 11 bases between them. In regard to this clone: The antigen is unknown.

TCRdb keeps only in-frame clones here, not all; method: immunoSEQ multiplex PCR. Here the sample spans 90,000 or so clones, about 88% being singletons. Study conclusions and caveats: With two AZD1222 doses given, Spike-specific TCR breadth and depth both rose. Only a handful of AZD1222 recipients, several in all, had baseline seropositivity. Repertoires were collected only later (after the peak T cell response had occurred). The donor group comprised mostly white British people and more females; the analysis possibly underestimated clonal diversity.

The clonotype comes from an adult in good health. The rearrangement uses TRBV28 and TRBJ2-5; D is unresolved. This sample comprised peripheral blood, obtained on day 0 of AZD1222 vaccination. The CDR3 DNA is TGTGCCAGCACTCGGAATGTGGAGACCCAGTACTTC. Protein product: CASTRNVETQYF.